A single sample is the source of the 10 T cell receptor beta chains below, sequenced in a study of T cell repertoires in cytomegalovirus infection. TCRdb used MiXCR to reprocess the reads, holding one entry per CDR3 protein. The repertoire has more than 400,000 distinct CDR3 sequences, approximately 26% of them found once; the top ten carry approximately 13%. The sample consisted of PBMCs. These receptors came from a human donor in good health (CMV status not recorded). Some clones in this sample may be carry-over from other donors' samples.

The J gene is TRBJ1-5, the V gene TRBV7-8; tentatively, D is TRBD1 (6 bases). The CDR3 sequence is 14 residues long. CDR1 and CDR2 (germline): SGHVS, FQNEAQ. Trimming stripped 2 bases from V and 9 bases from J, with 14 bases between. The CDR3 spells CASSLNRDMLPQHF. CDR3 bases: TGTGCCAGCAGCTTAAACAGGGATATGCTGCCCCAGCATTTT.

The table lists this clonotype with a few counts. The chain has TRBV6-2 or TRBV6-3 and TRBJ2-1, with a possible D match to TRBD2 (5 bases). Germline V CDR1 and CDR2: MNHEY, SVGEGT. Trimming pared 7 bases from V and 4 bases from J, leaving 20 bases between. CDR3 length: 16 residues. In DNA, the CDR3 is TGTGCCAGCATTCCCGGAGGACCCCCGACGTACAATGAGCAGTTCTTC. This sequence encodes CASIPGGPPTYNEQFF.

V and J are TRBV19 and TRBJ1-1; D perhaps matches TRBD1 (5 bases). This CDR3 spans 15 amino acids. V lost 3 bases and J lost 5, with 16 bases in between. Germline CDR1 LNHDA, CDR2 SQIVND (reference sequence). CDR3 sequence reads: CASSMRDSGVTEAFF. The CDR3 DNA reads TGTGCCAGTAGTATGCGAGACAGCGGGGTGACTGAAGCTTTCTTT.

This clonotype has a handful of counts. The gene calls are TRBV5-5 and TRBJ2-7; 13 bases line up with TRBD2. CDR1 SGHKS and CDR2 YYEKEE come from the germline V gene (reference sequence). The V and J ends lost 0 bases and 2 bases, in that order; junction bases with no gene match: 11. CDR3 length: 19 residues. For the CDR3, the DNA is TGTGCCAGCAGCTTGGCCTCGACTAGCGGGAGGCCTTGGGCCTACGAGCAGTACGTC. The encoded protein is CASSLASTSGRPWAYEQYV.

The chain recombines TRBV30 with TRBJ1-1; D perhaps matches TRBD1 (5 bases). The CDR3 extends over 14 amino acids. V lost 3 bases and J lost 0, with 11 bases in between. Germline CDR1 reads GTSNPN; CDR2 reads SVGIG (reference sequence). The CDR3 region is CAWRKTDMNTEAFF. In DNA form, the CDR3 reads TGTGCCTGGAGAAAGACAGACATGAACACTGAAGCTTTCTTT. Using reference TRBV30 and TRBJ1-1 for the parts outside the CDR3, the full variable domain is SQTIHQWPATLVQPVGSPLSLECTVEGTSNPNLYWYRQAAGRGLQLLFYSVGIGQISSEVPQNLSASRPQDRQFILSSKKLLLSDSGFYLCAWRKTDMNTEAFFGQGTRLTVV.

This clonotype has ten or more counts. The chain recombines TRBV7-8 with TRBJ2-5, with 11 bases identical to TRBD2. V was pared by 9 bases and J by 4 bases, with 4 bases of the junction left unmatched. CDR3 length: 13 amino acids. Per germline, CDR1 SGHVS and CDR2 FQNEAQ. This CDR3 reads CASRLAGGETQYF. CDR3 nucleotides: TGTGCCAGTAGGCTAGCGGGAGGAGAGACCCAGTACTTC. Filled out from reference TRBV7-8 and TRBJ2-5, the complete variable domain reads GAGVSQSPRYKVAKRGQDVALRCDPISGHVSLFWYQQALGQGPEFLTYFQNEAQLDKSGLPSDRFFAERPEGSVSTLKIQRTQQEDSAVYLCASRLAGGETQYFGPGTRLLVL.

This clonotype was detected a few times. The chain couples TRBV7-2 to TRBJ2-1, with 8 bases fitting TRBD2. Per germline, CDR1 SGHTA and CDR2 FQGNSA. The CDR3 runs to 17 residues. Losses at the gene ends were 2 bases for V and 9 bases for J; bases not matched to a gene: 15. CDR3 DNA: TGTGCCAGCAGCTTATCTTCGAGCGGGAGACAGAAGGGTGAGCAGTTCTTC. Protein: CASSLSSSGRQKGEQFF.

The sample holds many counts of this clonotype. J is TRBJ2-3 and V is TRBV7-9, with D hard to call. Trimming took 2 bases from V and 4 from J, leaving 4 bases between them. Germline V CDR1 and CDR2: SEHNR, FQNEAQ (reference sequence). This CDR3 region has 12 residues. CDR3 in amino acids: CASSLMADTQYF. The CDR3 region has the DNA TGTGCCAGCAGCTTAATGGCAGATACGCAGTATTTT.

This chain links TRBV6-5 with TRBJ1-2, with TRBD1 matching 12 bases. V shed 7 bases, J shed 8 bases, and the junction held 11 bases outside the gene matches. Germline V gene data show CDR1 as MNHEY and CDR2 as SVGAGI. This CDR3 region has 15 residues. CDR3 in amino acids: CASIQPGQGAEGYTF. The CDR3 coding sequence is TGTGCCAGCATCCAACCGGGACAGGGGGCAGAAGGCTACACCTTC.

The chain carries TRBV11-3 and TRBJ2-1; D ambiguous. Per the germline V gene, CDR1 is SGHNT and CDR2 is YENEEA. The CDR3 covers 14 residues. The germline V and J ends were trimmed by 5 bases and 5 bases, with 13 bases remaining between them. Here the CDR3 reads CASSPRARNNEQFF. In DNA, the CDR3 is TGTGCCAGCAGCCCCCGGGCCCGAAACAATGAGCAGTTCTTC.